The 23 T cell receptor beta chains below were found in one sample sequenced in a study of cytomegalovirus exposure and HLA in healthy donors. Use of 60 Vbeta and 13 Jbeta primers characterized the PCR. Clones were sequenced by immunoSEQ multiplex PCR, and TCRdb holds only the in-frame ones, with some missing. Here the sample table reports 40,000 to 55,000 clones. The source material was PBMCs. These receptors were collected from a male donor in good health and CMV-seropositive.

The chain recombines TRBV10-3 with TRBJ2-3, with 8 bases lining up with TRBD1. The V gene end was trimmed by 6 bases and the J gene end by 1 base; junction bases not matched to a gene: 15. CDR1 and CDR2 (germline): ENHRY, SYGVKD. This CDR3 region has 18 residues. The CDR3 DNA sequence: TGTGCCATCAGCCATACGGACAGGGAACAGTACCGCACAGATACGCAGTATTTT. Protein product: CAISHTDREQYRTDTQYF.

The chain recombines TRBV7-8 with TRBJ1-2; TRBD1 might be the D (6 bases). The CDR3 loop spans 14 amino acids. Germline V gene data show CDR1 as SGHVS and CDR2 as FQNEAQ. The V gene lost 0 bases and the J gene lost 2 bases, with 7 bases spanning the gap. The CDR3 DNA is TGTGCCAGCAGCTTAGCTAGGGGGAACTATGGCTACACCTTC. Its translation: CASSLARGNYGYTF.

V gene TRBV5-6 combines with J gene TRBJ2-4; D is unresolved. The CDR3 totals 13 residues. Trimming removed 5 bases from V and 8 bases from J, with 14 bases in between. Germline values: CDR1 SGHDT, CDR2 YYEEEE. CDR3 sequence (DNA): TGTGCCAGCAGTCTACAAATTCAGGACATTCAGTACTTC. Translating it yields CASSLQIQDIQYF.

This chain connects TRBV14 to TRBJ1-1; D not resolved. Between the trimmed V and J ends, which lost 0 bases and 3 bases, there was a span of 11 bases. The V gene's germline CDR1 is SGHDN and CDR2 FVKESK. This CDR3 has 15 amino acids. The CDR3 DNA reads TGTGCCAGCAGCCAAGATGACGAGGGTGACACTGAAGCTTTCTTT. Protein product: CASSQDDEGDTEAFF.

The chain recombines TRBV6-6 with TRBJ1-2, with D perhaps matching TRBD1 (5 bases). Germline CDR1 reads MNHNY; CDR2 reads SVGAGI (reference sequence). V lost 2 bases and J 2 bases, leaving 9 bases between the germline ends. This CDR3 has 14 amino acids. The CDR3 loop reads CASSYVGGNYGYTF. The CDR3 nucleotides are TGTGCCAGCAGTTACGTTGGGGGGAACTATGGCTACACCTTC.

The chain recombines TRBV27 with TRBJ1-2, with 8 bases fitting TRBD1. J gave up 8 bases and V 5 bases, and 4 bases lay outside the gene matches. Looked up from germline, CDR1 is MNHEY and CDR2 is SMNVEV (reference sequence). The CDR3 loop spans 12 amino acids. The chain's CDR3 is CASSDRGWGYTF. CDR3 nucleotides: TGTGCCAGCAGTGACAGGGGCTGGGGCTACACCTTC.

This chain uses TRBV10-2 with TRBJ1-4, with D hard to call. CDR3 size: 15 residues. The V gene lost 1 base and the J gene lost 8 bases, with 14 bases spanning the gap. Per the germline V gene, CDR1 is WSHSY and CDR2 is SAAADI. Written as DNA, the CDR3 is TGCGCCAGCAGTGAGTTTGCAAGGTCGGGGGAAAAACTGTTTTTT. Its protein is CASSEFARSGEKLFF.

V gene TRBV7-8 combines with J gene TRBJ1-4; a weak D match, TRBD1 (5 bases). The CDR3 extends over 15 amino acids. Between the trimmed V and J ends, which lost 6 bases and 2 bases, there was a span of 13 bases. The germline V gene encodes CDR1 SGHVS and CDR2 FQNEAQ. Here the CDR3 reads CASSFSRGTNEKLFF. CDR3 sequence (DNA): TGTGCCAGCAGTTTCTCTCGGGGGACTAATGAAAAACTGTTTTTT.

V is TRBV19 and J is TRBJ2-3, with TRBD2 identical over 12 bases. Germline V gene sequence: CDR1 LNHDA, CDR2 SQIVND (reference sequence). This CDR3 has 18 amino acids. The trim removed 7 bases at V and 0 bases at J, leaving 11 bases unmatched. This CDR3 reads CASTTTSGGPSSTDTQYF. The CDR3 DNA follows: TGTGCCAGTACTACGACTAGCGGGGGTCCTTCTAGCACAGATACGCAGTATTTT. Together with reference TRBV19 and TRBJ2-3, the CDR3 gives the full variable domain: DGGITQSPKYLFRKEGQNVTLSCEQNLNHDAMYWYRQDPGQGLRLIYYSQIVNDFQKGDIAEGYSVSREKKESFPLTVTSAQKNPTAFYLCASTTTSGGPSSTDTQYFGPGTRLTVL.

The chain links TRBV28 to TRBJ1-5; tentative D call: TRBD1 (5 bases). Trimming removed 3 bases from V and 8 bases from J, with 17 bases in between. The germline V gene encodes CDR1 MDHEN and CDR2 SYDVKM. This CDR3 region has 15 residues. CDR3 sequence: CASSLAGAGGEPQHF. CDR3 coding DNA: TGTGCCAGCAGTTTGGCTGGGGCCGGTGGAGAGCCCCAGCATTTT. The full variable domain, its missing parts supplied by reference TRBV28 and TRBJ1-5, is DVKVTQSSRYLVKRTGEKVFLECVQDMDHENMFWYRQDPGLGLRLIYFSYDVKMKEKGDIPEGYSVSREKKERFSLILESASTNQTSMYLCASSLAGAGGEPQHFGDGTRLSIL.

The chain links TRBV4-3 to TRBJ1-2; D is ambiguous. Germline CDR1 reads LGHNA; CDR2 reads YSLEER. V was shortened by 4 bases and J by 4 bases, with 19 bases between the two germline ends. The CDR3 covers 16 residues. Written as DNA, the CDR3 is TGCGCCAGCAGCCGCGGTATGGGGAGGGCTGGCTATGGCTACACCTTC. Its protein product is CASSRGMGRAGYGYTF.

CDR3 protein: CASMATLAKNIQYF. In nucleotides, the CDR3 is TGTGCCAGCATGGCGACATTGGCCAAAAACATTCAGTACTTC. The chain recombines TRBV6-5 with TRBJ2-4; no reliable D call. In germline, CDR1 is MNHEY, CDR2 SVGAGI. CDR3 length equals 14 residues. V lost 7 bases, J lost 1 base, and 11 bases lay in between.

The chain uses TRBV13 and TRBJ1-4; the D gene is possibly TRBD1 (5 bases). V lost 5 bases and J 0 bases, leaving 13 bases between the germline ends. Germline V gene sequence: CDR1 PRHDT, CDR2 FYEKMQ (reference sequence). CDR3 length equals 16 residues. CDR3 bases: TGTGCCAGCAGCGACCGACAGACCTCAACTAATGAAAAACTGTTTTTT. This sequence encodes CASSDRQTSTNEKLFF.

The chain employs TRBV11-2 and TRBJ1-1; tentatively, D is TRBD1 (5 bases). The V and J ends lost 2 bases and 8 bases respectively, with 12 bases between them. The CDR3 runs 13 residues. Per germline, CDR1 SGHAT and CDR2 FQNNGV. The CDR3: CASSLSQGLEAFF. The CDR3 nucleotides read TGTGCCAGCAGCTTATCGCAGGGCCTGGAAGCTTTCTTT. Full variable domain (remainder filled in from reference TRBV11-2 and TRBJ1-1): EAGVAQSPRYKIIEKRQSVAFWCNPISGHATLYWYQQILGQGPKLLIQFQNNGVVDDSQLPKDRFSAERLKGVDSTLKIQPAKLEDSAVYLCASSLSQGLEAFFGQGTRLTVV.

This chain uses TRBV13 with TRBJ2-3; perhaps TRBD1 as D (5 bases). Germline V gives CDR1 PRHDT, CDR2 FYEKMQ (reference sequence). CDR3 length: 15 residues. V lost 1 base to trimming and J lost 2 bases, with 10 bases between them. The CDR3 here is CASSLARGLTDTQYF. In nucleotides, the CDR3 is TGTGCCAGCAGCTTAGCTAGGGGTCTCACAGATACGCAGTATTTT.

The chain carries TRBV6-5 and TRBJ2-1; 11 bases match TRBD2. J gave up 6 bases and V 6 bases, and 4 bases lay outside the gene matches. This CDR3 has 14 amino acids. CDR1 and CDR2 from the germline V gene are MNHEY and SVGAGI. DNA for the CDR3: TGTGCCAGCAGCTTAGCGGGGGGGCCCAATGAGCAGTTCTTC. Translating gives CASSLAGGPNEQFF.

The chain uses TRBV6-5 and TRBJ2-1, with TRBD1 as a possible D gene (5 bases). Per the germline V gene, CDR1 is MNHEY and CDR2 is SVGAGI. V was shortened by 0 bases and J by 6 bases, with 15 bases between the two germline ends. The CDR3 runs to 16 residues. CDR3: CASSYSITGSLNEQFF. The CDR3 DNA reads TGTGCCAGCAGTTACTCGATAACAGGTTCACTCAATGAGCAGTTCTTC.

The genes are TRBV7-2 and TRBJ1-1; a possible D gene is TRBD1 (5 bases). In germline, CDR1 is SGHTA, CDR2 FQGNSA. This CDR3 has 14 residues. Trimming took off 5 bases at V and 1 base at J, with 11 bases between the two ends. Written as DNA, the CDR3 is TGTGCCAGCAGCCGAGGCAGGGCGAACACTGAAGCTTTCTTT. Translation: CASSRGRANTEAFF.

The chain links TRBV18 to TRBJ1-1, with TRBD1 as a possible D gene (6 bases). V lost 4 bases and J 0 bases, leaving 12 bases between the germline ends. CDR3 length: 15 residues. Germline CDR1 is KGHSH and CDR2 is LQKENI. CDR3 coding DNA: TGTGCCAGCTCACTTCGGGGACAAGTGAACACTGAAGCTTTCTTT. The encoded protein is CASSLRGQVNTEAFF.

The V and J genes are TRBV5-4 and TRBJ1-2; D unresolved. V lost 4 bases and J 6 bases, leaving 16 bases between the germline ends. The CDR3 spans 14 residues. Germline-derived CDR1 and CDR2 are SGHNT and YYREEE (reference sequence). The CDR3: CASSADWQVDGYTF. CDR3 sequence (DNA): TGTGCCAGCAGCGCCGATTGGCAGGTTGATGGCTACACCTTC.

In nucleotides, the CDR3 is TGTGCCAGCAGCCCCGGGGGGACTGAAGCTTTCTTT. Residues: CASSPGGTEAFF. This chain joins TRBV7-6 and TRBJ1-1, with D perhaps TRBD1 (5 bases). The CDR3 spans 12 residues. Per germline, CDR1 SGHVS and CDR2 FNYEAQ. The V end lost 5 bases, the J end lost 5 bases, and 9 bases lay between the germline ends.

The chain carries TRBV6-4 and TRBJ2-4; D is undetermined. This CDR3 has 12 residues. Germline V gene sequence: CDR1 MRHNA, CDR2 SNTAGT. Trimming left V 0 bases short and J 15 bases short, with 12 bases between. CDR3 region: CASSDSRSCPYF. Here the CDR3 DNA reads TGTGCCAGCAGTGACTCCAGATCCTGTCCGTACTTC.

The V call is TRBV7-2, the J call TRBJ2-1, with TRBD1 as a possible D gene (5 bases). In germline, CDR1 is SGHTA, CDR2 FQGNSA. The CDR3 runs to 14 residues. Trimming took 1 base from V and 5 from J, leaving 9 bases between them. The DNA for the CDR3 is TGTGCCAGCAGCTTAGTAACCAGGGACAATGAGCAGTTCTTC. This translates into CASSLVTRDNEQFF.